The rows below give T cell receptor beta chains drawn from one sample of a study of persistence of HIV-infected CD4 T cells. What these receptors recognize is not known. Profiling relied on immunoSEQ multiplex PCR, and the TCRdb table lists in-frame clones only, not all of them. The table lists about 48,000 clones, about four fifths of them singletons. This sample comprised CD4+ T cells sorted from PBMCs after roughly 18-hour stimulation, obtained from a patient who received antiretroviral therapy. These receptors came from an adult man with HIV who was CMV-seropositive. The CDR3 runs from the conserved cysteine through the conserved F or W. A D gene is named only where the DNA matches it firmly. Only part of the rows carry a size: once, few, many, or a class if the clone is expanded.

CASSQEGRPNYGYTF TGTGCCAGCAGCCAAGAAGGCAGGCCCAACTATGGCTACACCTTC . TRBV4-2 15 TRBJ1-2 .
CASSSPENTDTQYF TGTGCCAGCAGTAGTCCGGAGAACACAGATACGCAGTATTTT few TRBV25-1 14 TRBJ2-3 .
CASSLGGTGSSGNTIYF TGCGCCAGCAGCTTGGGGGGGACAGGGTCCTCTGGAAACACCATATATTTT few TRBV5-1 17 TRBJ1-3 TRBD1
CASSPGGQSGEQYF TGTGCCAGCTCACCGGGGGGCCAGTCGGGAGAGCAGTACTTC . TRBV18 14 TRBJ2-7 .
CAWSHPGGTDTQYF TGTGCCTGGAGTCACCCAGGGGGCACAGATACGCAGTATTTT . TRBV30 14 TRBJ2-3 .
CATSDLWKFGEQYF TGTGCCACCAGTGATTTGTGGAAGTTCGGCGAGCAGTACTTC . TRBV24-1 14 TRBJ2-7 .
CASSEAAGTQPQHF TGTGCCAGCAGTGAAGCGGCAGGGACTCAGCCCCAGCATTTT . TRBV6-1 14 TRBJ1-5 .
CATSSGGEQYF TGTGCCACCTCTAGTGGTGGCGAGCAGTACTTC . TRBV12-3/TRBV12-4 11 TRBJ2-7 .
CASSLANRAATNEKLFF TGTGCCAGCAGCTTAGCGAATAGGGCTGCAACTAATGAAAAACTGTTTTTT . TRBV7-8 17 TRBJ1-4 .
CSGGQGPYTEAFF TGCAGCGGGGGACAGGGGCCCTACACTGAAGCTTTCTTT . TRBV29-1 13 TRBJ1-1 TRBD1
CAWKARGNQPQHF TGTGCCTGGAAGGCCAGGGGCAATCAGCCCCAGCATTTT . TRBV30 13 TRBJ1-5 .
CASSLWSESYTF TGTGCCAGCAGTTTATGGTCCGAAAGCTACACCTTC . TRBV28 12 TRBJ1-2 .
CAWNSGFLRDTGELFF TGTGCCTGGAATTCAGGGTTTCTTAGGGACACCGGGGAGCTGTTTTTT . TRBV30 16 TRBJ2-2 .
CASSELGGRGPYYSNQPQHF TGTGCCAGCAGTGAATTAGGTGGCAGGGGCCCTTATTATAGCAATCAGCCCCAGCATTTT . TRBV6-1 20 TRBJ1-5 .
CSVVRRRVEDEQFF TGCAGCGTTGTGCGGAGGAGGGTAGAGGATGAGCAGTTCTTC . TRBV29-1 14 TRBJ2-1 .
CASSLQGGSSYEQYF TGTGCCAGCAGCCTTCAGGGGGGGAGCTCCTACGAGCAGTACTTC . TRBV7-2 15 TRBJ2-7 .
CASSQWTGGSATEAFF TGTGCCAGCAGCCAATGGACAGGGGGCTCAGCCACTGAAGCTTTCTTT once TRBV3-1/TRBV3-2 16 TRBJ1-1 TRBD1
CAWSFGTPSYEQYF TGTGCCTGGAGTTTCGGGACACCCTCCTACGAGCAGTACTTC . TRBV30 14 TRBJ2-7 .
CASSYQGAGGYTF TGTGCCAGCAGTTACCAGGGGGCGGGAGGCTACACCTTC . TRBV27 13 TRBJ1-2 TRBD1
CASSQQMGSNYEQYF TGCGCCAGCAGCCAACAAATGGGCAGCAACTACGAGCAGTACTTC . TRBV4-3 15 TRBJ2-7 .
CASSLEGRRNNEQFF TGTGCCAGCAGCTTGGAGGGCCGACGAAACAATGAGCAGTTCTTC . TRBV5-4 15 TRBJ2-1 .
CAITGQGGTEAFF TGTGCCATCACTGGACAGGGGGGCACTGAAGCTTTCTTT . TRBV10-3 13 TRBJ1-1 TRBD1